The 3 T cell receptor beta chains below all came from one sample that was sequenced in a study of T cell changes during pregnancy in multiple sclerosis. TCRdb's table, derived via immunoSEQ multiplex PCR, lists solely in-frame clones and lacks some. Of some 41,000 clones in the sample, about 88% are singletons; the top ten hold about 4%. The material was CD8+ T cells from peripheral blood mononuclear cells, obtained in the first trimester of pregnancy. These receptors came from a female donor with multiple sclerosis, enrolled in a pregnancy study.

The chain has TRBV12-5 and TRBJ2-7; weak D call: TRBD1 (5 bases). Germline lookup yields CDR1 LGHNT and CDR2 FRNRAP. This CDR3 has 13 amino acids. Trimming took off 3 bases at V and 4 bases at J, with 10 bases between the two ends. CDR3 DNA sequence: TGTGCTAGTGGTTTAGGGGCAGATTACGAGCAGTACTTC. It is translated as CASGLGADYEQYF.

In nucleotides, the CDR3 is TGTGCCAGCAGTCCCGGGACAGGGTACACTGAAGCTTTCTTT. Protein: CASSPGTGYTEAFF. The chain has TRBV27 and TRBJ1-1; 9 bases match TRBD1. V lost 5 bases and J lost 3; bases outside the gene matches: 4. This CDR3 contains 14 residues. Germline V lookup: CDR1 MNHEY, CDR2 SMNVEV (reference sequence).

The chain couples TRBV6-1 to TRBJ2-3; weak D call: TRBD2 (7 bases). This CDR3 is 14 amino acids long. Trimming cost V 8 bases and J 0 bases, with 12 bases left between them. CDR1 and CDR2 from the germline V gene are MNHNS and SASEGT. CDR3 in amino acids: CASEAGASTDTQYF. The CDR3 DNA is TGTGCCAGCGAGGCGGGGGCTAGCACAGATACGCAGTATTTT.